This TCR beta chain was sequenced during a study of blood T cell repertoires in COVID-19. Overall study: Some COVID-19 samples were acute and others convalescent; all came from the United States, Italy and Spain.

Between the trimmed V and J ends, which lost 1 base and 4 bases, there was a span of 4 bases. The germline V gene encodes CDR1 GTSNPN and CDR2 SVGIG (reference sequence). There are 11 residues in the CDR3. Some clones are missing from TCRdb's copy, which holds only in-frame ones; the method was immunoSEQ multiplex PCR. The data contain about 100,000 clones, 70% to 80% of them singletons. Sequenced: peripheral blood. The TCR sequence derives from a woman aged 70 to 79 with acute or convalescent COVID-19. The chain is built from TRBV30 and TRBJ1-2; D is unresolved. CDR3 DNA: TGTGCCTGGAGTGGGGCCTATGGCTACACCTTC. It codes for CAWSGAYGYTF.